The 10 T cell receptor beta chains below were found in one sample sequenced in a study of shared clonotypes between healthy human individuals. Sequencing was performed with immunoSEQ multiplex PCR; in TCRdb, only in-frame clones are kept and a portion is missing. This sample has 2 million to 2.5 million clones; 92% occur once, and the top ten carry around 0.4%. Specimen: naive CD4+ T cells from PBMCs. Regarding subset: CD45RA+ positively selected. Receptors were obtained from a young man in good health. Some clones in this sample may be carry-over from other donors' samples.

The chain employs TRBV2 and TRBJ2-3; no definite D call. Trimming took 8 bases from V and 3 from J, leaving 15 bases between them. The CDR3 runs to 14 residues. Germline loops: CDR1 SNHLY, CDR2 FYNNEI. The CDR3: CASQLSRATDTQYF. CDR3 nucleotide sequence: TGTGCCAGCCAACTCAGCCGGGCGACAGATACGCAGTATTTT.

Remarks on this clone: The sample contains more than one DNA sequence encoding this CDR3. The chain couples TRBV5-4 to TRBJ2-7; 10 bases are shared with TRBD2. Unmatched junction bases numbered 4, after V lost 0 bases and J lost 4 bases. The germline V gene encodes CDR1 SGHNT and CDR2 YYREEE (reference sequence). The length of the CDR3 is 15 residues. In DNA, the CDR3 is TGTGCCAGCAGCTTGGGAGCGGGAGGGCCGTACGAGCAGTACTTC. This encodes CASSLGAGGPYEQYF.

The chain links TRBV13 to TRBJ2-5; 7 positions agree with TRBD2. V gave up 5 bases and J gave up 5 bases; unmatched junction bases: 5. The CDR3 is made up of 13 amino acids. Per the germline V gene, CDR1 is PRHDT and CDR2 is FYEKMQ (reference sequence). The CDR3 sequence: CASSPDGGETQYF. The CDR3 region has the DNA TGTGCCAGCAGCCCTGACGGGGGGGAGACCCAGTACTTC.

V gene TRBV28 combines with J gene TRBJ1-3; D is undetermined. CDR3 length: 14 residues. Germline V lookup: CDR1 MDHEN, CDR2 SYDVKM. The V end was cut by 3 bases, the J end by 0 bases, with 6 bases between. Here the CDR3 DNA reads TGTGCCAGCAGTTTCCCAGCCTCTGGAAACACCATATATTTT. Residues: CASSFPASGNTIYF. The full variable domain, its missing parts supplied by reference TRBV28 and TRBJ1-3, is DVKVTQSSRYLVKRTGEKVFLECVQDMDHENMFWYRQDPGLGLRLIYFSYDVKMKEKGDIPEGYSVSREKKERFSLILESASTNQTSMYLCASSFPASGNTIYFGEGSWLTVV.

The V and J genes are TRBV5-6 and TRBJ2-3; 8 positions match TRBD2. The length of the CDR3 is 15 residues. Losses at the gene ends were 2 bases for V and 8 bases for J; bases not matched to a gene: 10. Germline CDR1 SGHDT, CDR2 YYEEEE. The CDR3 DNA reads TGTGCCAGCAGCTTTACTAGCGGAGCGGGGGTTACGCAGTATTTT. Amino acid sequence: CASSFTSGAGVTQYF. Variable domain in full (rest from reference TRBV5-6 and TRBJ2-3): DAGVTQSPTHLIKTRGQQVTLRCSPKSGHDTVSWYQQALGQGPQFIFQYYEEEERQRGNFPDRFSGHQFPNYSSELNVNALLLGDSALYLCASSFTSGAGVTQYFGPGTRLTVL.

This clone was detected once. The genes are TRBV7-2 and TRBJ2-2, with D maybe TRBD2 (5 bases). The V end was cut by 11 bases, the J end by 6 bases, with 19 bases between. Germline V lookup: CDR1 SGHTA, CDR2 FQGNSA. The CDR3 is 14 amino acids. In DNA, the CDR3 is TGTGCCTCCCTGGGGAGTAGTCGATCCGGGGAGCTGTTTTTT. It encodes CASLGSSRSGELFF.

The genes are TRBV7-6 and TRBJ2-3; TRBD1 aligns across 7 bases. Losses at the gene ends were 5 bases for V and 2 bases for J; bases not matched to a gene: 4. The CDR3 contains 14 residues. Germline V gene sequence: CDR1 SGHVS, CDR2 FNYEAQ. The CDR3 reads CASSRGQATDTQYF. The CDR3 region has the DNA TGTGCCAGCAGCCGAGGACAGGCCACAGATACGCAGTATTTT.

This rearrangement joins TRBV6-1 to TRBJ2-7, with a tentative D call TRBD1 (6 bases). Trimming cost V 4 bases and J 0 bases, with 10 bases left between them. Germline loops: CDR1 MNHNS, CDR2 SASEGT. The CDR3 loop spans 14 amino acids. For the CDR3, the DNA is TGTGCCAGCAGTGTCTCAGGGGACTCCTACGAGCAGTACTTC. It yields the protein CASSVSGDSYEQYF.

This sequence joins TRBV5-1 and TRBJ1-1; 7 bases are a match to TRBD1. The trim removed 4 bases at V and 5 bases at J, leaving 8 bases unmatched. CDR1 is SGHRS, CDR2 YFSETQ, per germline. The CDR3 contains 14 residues. CDR3 residues: CASSQKQGRTEAFF. DNA of the CDR3: TGCGCCAGCAGCCAGAAACAGGGGAGGACTGAAGCTTTCTTT.

The chain combines TRBV7-3 with TRBJ2-5, with TRBD2 matching over 7 bases. The CDR3 covers 18 residues. Trimming removed 2 bases from V and 2 bases from J; junction bases left unmatched: 14. Germline CDR1 is SGHTA and CDR2 is FQGTGA. The CDR3 here is CASSLGGRASGEQETQYF. The CDR3 bases are TGTGCCAGCAGCTTAGGGGGTCGGGCTAGCGGAGAACAAGAGACCCAGTACTTC.